This T cell receptor (beta chain) was recovered during a study of beta chain features in type 1 diabetes. Study-wide results and limits: Among patients, naive, central memory and Treg TCRB repertoires appeared more similar than among healthy donors.

Every isolated RNA sample was fully reverse transcribed, so sequencing captured expressed TCRB transcripts. Profiled with immunoSEQ multiplex PCR; TCRdb holds only in-frame clones, not every one. Of roughly 380,000 clones detected, around 20% appear once; the ten largest clones hold under 0.05%. Cell sorting via CD45RO/CCR7/CD25/CD127/CD95/CD27 was performed to obtain CD4+ naive, central memory, regulatory and stem cell-like memory cells. This clone has just a few counts. Antigen: not known. Sequenced input: naive CD4+ T cells from blood. The source is a woman under 30 in good health.

The chain's CDR3 is CASSQRTSGPNTGELFF. CDR3 DNA sequence: TGTGCCAGCAGCCAAAGGACTAGCGGACCGAACACCGGGGAGCTGTTTTTT. The chain joins TRBV14 to TRBJ2-2, with 10 bases matching TRBD2. The CDR3 spans 17 residues. Germline assignment: CDR1 SGHDN and CDR2 FVKESK. V shed 2 bases and J 0 bases; nucleotides not matched to a gene: 3.